Below, 24 T cell receptor beta chains from the same sample are listed, as sequenced in a study of cytomegalovirus exposure and HLA in healthy donors. The primer mix had 60 Vbeta and 13 Jbeta primers. The method was immunoSEQ multiplex PCR; TCRdb's version includes in-frame clones alone and lacks a portion of them. This repertoire shows approximately 60,000 clones, around four fifths found once; its top ten account for roughly 1.5%. The sample consisted of PBMCs. The receptors shown here come from a man aged 30 to 45 in good health and CMV-seronegative.

The chain combines TRBV21-1 with TRBJ2-7; the table names TRBD2, a call not compared with the DNA. TRBV21-1 is a recognized pseudogene. The CDR3 is 16 amino acids. The CDR3 DNA is TGTGCCAGAGGGACTAGCGGGACCGCGGCAGTATACGAGCAGTACTTC. It encodes CARGTSGTAAVYEQYF.

The chain employs TRBV30 and TRBJ2-7, with 10 nucleotides matching TRBD2. V lost 5 bases, J lost 8 bases, and 15 bases stayed unmatched. The CDR3 has 15 residues. CDR1 GTSNPN and CDR2 SVGIG come from the germline V gene (reference sequence). The CDR3 loop reads CAWGSGGADVYQQYF. The CDR3 region has the DNA TGTGCCTGGGGAAGCGGGGGGGCGGACGTGTACCAGCAGTACTTC.

The chain has TRBV5-4 and TRBJ2-3; TRBD2 aligns across 8 bases. The V and J ends lost 7 bases and 5 bases, in that order; junction bases with no gene match: 3. The CDR3 length is 12 residues. The germline gives CDR1 SGHNT, CDR2 YYREEE (reference sequence). This chain's CDR3 is CASGLAGDTQYF. In DNA, the CDR3 is TGTGCCAGCGGCCTAGCGGGAGATACGCAGTATTTT. Complete variable domain (other parts from reference TRBV5-4 and TRBJ2-3): ETGVTQSPTHLIKTRGQQVTLRCSSQSGHNTVSWYQQALGQGPQFIFQYYREEENGRGNFPPRFSGLQFPNYSSELNVNALELDDSALYLCASGLAGDTQYFGPGTRLTVL.

This clone was observed a handful of times. The chain joins TRBV30 to TRBJ2-5; possible D gene TRBD2, 6 bases. Germline loops: CDR1 GTSNPN, CDR2 SVGIG (reference sequence). CDR3 length: 15 amino acids. Trimming removed 3 bases at V and 2 bases at J, with 16 bases between. The CDR3 reads CAWRPGLARQETQYF. CDR3 sequence (DNA): TGTGCCTGGAGACCCGGGCTAGCGAGGCAAGAGACCCAGTACTTC.

The chain uses TRBV28 and TRBJ1-1; a possible D gene is TRBD1 (5 bases). The CDR3 runs 14 residues. Germline CDR1 reads MDHEN; CDR2 reads SYDVKM. Trimming pared 2 bases from V and 5 bases from J, leaving 12 bases between. The CDR3 protein is CASSLDGGRTEAFF. The CDR3 DNA reads TGTGCCAGCAGTTTAGATGGGGGGAGAACTGAAGCTTTCTTT.

This clone was recorded once. The rearrangement uses TRBV9 and TRBJ1-3; D is unclear. CDR1 is SGDLS and CDR2 is YYNGEE in the germline V gene. V gave up 3 bases and J gave up 0 bases, with 13 bases separating them. The CDR3 is 16 amino acids. The CDR3 bases are TGTGCCAGCAGCGCTACACGGGGAACCTCTGGAAACACCATATATTTT. It encodes CASSATRGTSGNTIYF. Drawing the rest from reference TRBV9 and TRBJ1-3, the complete variable domain is DSGVTQTPKHLITATGQRVTLRCSPRSGDLSVYWYQQSLDQGLQFLIQYYNGEERAKGNILERFSAQQFPDLHSELNLSSLELGDSALYFCASSATRGTSGNTIYFGEGSWLTVV.

V usage is TRBV19 and J usage is TRBJ2-6; D is uncertain. Germline V gene lookup returns CDR1 LNHDA and CDR2 SQIVND (reference sequence). V lost 7 bases and J lost 1, with 8 bases in between. The CDR3 extends over 14 amino acids. This CDR3 is CASTPASGANVLTF. CDR3 DNA sequence: TGTGCCAGTACCCCAGCGTCTGGGGCCAACGTCCTGACTTTC.

This chain uses TRBV7-2 with TRBJ2-4; 8 nucleotides agree with TRBD1. This CDR3 has 14 residues. After removal of 4 bases from V and 7 bases from J, the junction contained 6 bases not matched to a gene. In germline, CDR1 is SGHTA, CDR2 FQGNSA. Written as DNA, the CDR3 is TGTGCCAGCAGCTCCCGGGACAGGATGAACATTCAGTACTTC. Encoded protein: CASSSRDRMNIQYF.

This clone has only a few counts. The rearrangement joins TRBV28 to TRBJ1-3; D remains unclear. Germline-derived CDR1 and CDR2 are MDHEN and SYDVKM. CDR3 length equals 18 residues. V lost 5 bases to trimming and J lost 0 bases, with 20 bases between them. The chain's CDR3 is CASSPTVISAPSGNTIYF. The CDR3 region has the DNA TGTGCCAGCAGTCCCACGGTCATCTCTGCACCCTCTGGAAACACCATATATTTT.

The CDR3 DNA reads as TGTGCCAGCAGCCAATACAGGAGCACTGAAGCTTTCTTT. It encodes CASSQYRSTEAFF. The gene calls are TRBV11-3 and TRBJ1-1; possible D gene TRBD1, 5 bases. The CDR3 totals 13 residues. Germline-derived CDR1 and CDR2 are SGHNT and YENEEA. V lost 5 bases and J lost 4, with 11 bases in between. Together with reference TRBV11-3 and TRBJ1-1, the CDR3 gives the full variable domain: EAGVVQSPRYKIIEKKQPVAFWCNPISGHNTLYWYLQNLGQGPELLIRYENEEAVDDSQLPKDRFSAERLKGVDSTLKIQPAELGDSAVYLCASSQYRSTEAFFGQGTRLTVV.

J is TRBJ1-5 and V is TRBV30, with a weak D call TRBD1 (6 bases). Germline CDR1 GTSNPN, CDR2 SVGIG (reference sequence). The germline V and J ends were trimmed by 0 bases and 5 bases, with 8 bases remaining between them. The CDR3 consists of 13 residues. The CDR3 DNA sequence: TGTGCCTGGAGTGTACAGGGCCATCAGCCCCAGCATTTT. Protein: CAWSVQGHQPQHF.

This chain uses TRBV6-1 with TRBJ2-7, with 8 bases aligning to TRBD1. Germline V gene data show CDR1 as MNHNS and CDR2 as SASEGT. This CDR3 spans 16 amino acids. The trim removed 3 bases at V and 7 bases at J, leaving 14 bases unmatched. As DNA, the CDR3 is TGTGCCAGCAGTGACTGGGTTGAGGCAGGGGGCTGGGAGCAGTACTTC. This codes for CASSDWVEAGGWEQYF.

This clone showed up just once. The chain joins TRBV5-6 to TRBJ2-7; TRBD2 matches at 13 bases. Germline V gives CDR1 SGHDT, CDR2 YYEEEE. The junction had 4 bases not matched to a gene; V was cut back by 5 bases and J by 2 bases. This CDR3 is 15 amino acids long. The CDR3 loop is CASSPGLAGTYEQYF. For the CDR3, the DNA is TGTGCCAGCAGTCCGGGACTAGCGGGGACCTACGAGCAGTACTTC.

This clone has a single count. The V and J genes are TRBV4-1 and TRBJ2-7; 10 nucleotides match TRBD2. Germline V gene sequence: CDR1 MGHRA, CDR2 YSYEKL. The CDR3 covers 16 residues. After removal of 0 bases from V and 2 bases from J, the junction contained 4 bases not matched to a gene. For the CDR3, the DNA is TGCGCCAGCAGCCAAGAACCCGGACTAGCGGCCTACGAGCAGTACTTC. It yields the protein CASSQEPGLAAYEQYF.

This chain uses TRBV5-6 with TRBJ1-3, with TRBD1 matching over 11 bases. CDR1 and CDR2 (germline): SGHDT, YYEEEE. The CDR3 loop spans 17 amino acids. V was pared by 2 bases and J by 1 base, with 5 bases of the junction left unmatched. The DNA for the CDR3 is TGTGCCAGCAGCTTCGCCGGACAGGGGGCTTCTGGAAACACCATATATTTT. This codes for CASSFAGQGASGNTIYF.

This chain uses TRBV10-3 with TRBJ1-5; 10 bases match TRBD1. V lost 11 bases to trimming and J lost 4 bases; unmatched junction nucleotides: 14. Germline V gives CDR1 ENHRY, CDR2 SYGVKD. This CDR3 region has 16 residues. This CDR3 reads CASNDRDRGVNQPQHF. CDR3 in DNA: TGTGCCTCAAACGACCGGGACAGGGGAGTAAATCAGCCCCAGCATTTT.

This sequence joins TRBV7-2 and TRBJ1-2; TRBD1 agrees at 7 bases. CDR1 is SGHTA and CDR2 is FQGNSA in the germline V gene. The CDR3 sequence is 14 residues long. Trimming took 6 bases from V and 4 from J; bases not matched to a gene: 8. CDR3 coding DNA: TGTGCCAGCAGACGACCGGGACAGCTCTATGGCTACACCTTC. Residues: CASRRPGQLYGYTF.

The V and J genes are TRBV19 and TRBJ1-6; 7 bases fit TRBD1. V lost 3 bases, J lost 2 bases, and 4 bases stayed unmatched. The length of the CDR3 is 16 residues. The V gene's germline CDR1 is LNHDA and CDR2 SQIVND (reference sequence). CDR3 bases: TGTGCCAGTAGTATGACAGGGATCACCTATAATTCACCCCTCCACTTT. Amino acid sequence: CASSMTGITYNSPLHF.

The chain has TRBV5-1 and TRBJ1-1; D perhaps matches TRBD1 (5 bases). The CDR3 totals 15 residues. CDR1 SGHRS and CDR2 YFSETQ come from the germline V gene. The V end was cut by 1 base, the J end by 4 bases, with 14 bases between. CDR3 loop: CASSLTRGESTEAFF. The DNA of the CDR3 is TGCGCCAGCAGCTTGACTCGGGGGGAGAGCACTGAAGCTTTCTTT.

The V call is TRBV9, the J call TRBJ1-6; 7 nucleotides agree with TRBD1. The germline V gene encodes CDR1 SGDLS and CDR2 YYNGEE. V shed 3 bases, J shed 7 bases, and the junction held 7 bases outside the gene matches. This CDR3 is 15 amino acids long. The CDR3, as DNA: TGTGCCAGCAGCGCTGGACAGGCCTTCAATTCACCCCTCCACTTT. Amino acid sequence: CASSAGQAFNSPLHF.

This chain uses TRBV7-2 with TRBJ2-7; no clear D gene. The germline CDR1 and CDR2 sequences are SGHTA and FQGNSA. CDR3 size: 16 residues. V was pared by 1 base and J by 7 bases, with 20 bases between. The CDR3 loop reads CASSLVASPGFREQYF. In nucleotides, the CDR3 is TGTGCCAGCAGCTTAGTAGCTAGTCCCGGGTTTCGAGAGCAGTACTTC.

This sequence joins TRBV7-8 and TRBJ2-1; D not certain. Between the trimmed V and J ends, which lost 10 bases and 6 bases, there was a span of 19 bases. Germline V gene sequence: CDR1 SGHVS, CDR2 FQNEAQ. The CDR3 spans 14 residues. DNA of the CDR3: TGTGCCACTACATCGTCAGGATCTCCCAATGAGCAGTTCTTC. Translated: CATTSSGSPNEQFF. The complete variable domain, with remaining parts taken from reference TRBV7-8 and TRBJ2-1, reads GAGVSQSPRYKVAKRGQDVALRCDPISGHVSLFWYQQALGQGPEFLTYFQNEAQLDKSGLPSDRFFAERPEGSVSTLKIQRTQQEDSAVYLCATTSSGSPNEQFFGPGTRLTVL.

The chain links TRBV11-3 to TRBJ2-2; 8 bases fit TRBD1. Trimming removed 6 bases from V and 7 bases from J; junction bases left unmatched: 7. The germline V gene encodes CDR1 SGHNT and CDR2 YENEEA. The CDR3 runs 14 residues. This chain's CDR3 is CASRNRGSGGELFF. The DNA for the CDR3 is TGTGCCAGCAGAAACAGGGGGTCTGGCGGGGAGCTGTTTTTT.

This chain links TRBV4-1 with TRBJ2-3, with 8 bases lining up with TRBD2. Losses at the gene ends were 0 bases for V and 0 bases for J; bases not matched to a gene: 2. The CDR3 sequence is 16 residues long. Germline CDR1 MGHRA, CDR2 YSYEKL. CDR3 nucleotides: TGCGCCAGCAGCCAAGAGCGGGGGGAAAGCACAGATACGCAGTATTTT. Its translation: CASSQERGESTDTQYF.